A single sample is the source of the 19 T cell receptor beta chains below, sequenced in a study of cytomegalovirus exposure and HLA in healthy donors. Researchers ran the PCR with 60 Vbeta and 13 Jbeta primers. The protocol was immunoSEQ multiplex PCR, while the TCRdb copy is restricted to in-frame clones and leaves out a portion. The table shows approximately 100,000 clones, with roughly 86% occurring only once. Source material: PBMCs. The receptor set was obtained from a man aged 25 to 45 in good health and CMV-seropositive.

The chain links TRBV19 to TRBJ1-1; D not certain. Germline V gene lookup returns CDR1 LNHDA and CDR2 SQIVND (reference sequence). The length of the CDR3 is 11 residues. Trimming cost V 8 bases and J 8 bases, with 12 bases left between them. CDR3: CASATVKEAFF. The DNA for the CDR3 is TGTGCCAGTGCTACAGTAAAGGAAGCTTTCTTT.

The V and J genes are TRBV14 and TRBJ2-7, with D maybe TRBD2 (6 bases). V was pared by 1 base and J by 5 bases, with 15 bases between. The CDR3 runs to 15 residues. The V gene's germline CDR1 is SGHDN and CDR2 FVKESK. The CDR3 loop is CASSQVTGAVDEQYF. In DNA, the CDR3 is TGTGCCAGCAGCCAAGTGACGGGAGCGGTCGACGAGCAGTACTTC.

J is TRBJ2-2 and V is TRBV30; D gene ambiguous. Trimming cost V 3 bases and J 2 bases, with 4 bases left between them. The CDR3 contains 12 residues. The germline gives CDR1 GTSNPN, CDR2 SVGIG (reference sequence). Written as DNA, the CDR3 is TGTGCCTGGAGGGCTAACACCGGGGAGCTGTTTTTT. Translation: CAWRANTGELFF.

The genes are TRBV11-2 and TRBJ2-5; 9 nucleotides agree with TRBD1. The CDR3 contains 15 residues. Germline assignment: CDR1 SGHAT and CDR2 FQNNGV. The junction had 4 bases not matched to a gene; V was cut back by 1 base and J by 4 bases. The CDR3 DNA reads as TGTGCCAGCAGCTTAGGGGGGACAGGGACAGAGACCCAGTACTTC. Translation gives CASSLGGTGTETQYF.

This clone was counted between two and nine times. The J gene is TRBJ2-1, the V gene TRBV11-2; 7 positions match TRBD1. The CDR3 is made up of 13 amino acids. V shed 5 bases and J 6 bases; nucleotides not matched to a gene: 4. Per the germline V gene, CDR1 is SGHAT and CDR2 is FQNNGV. This CDR3 is CASSVTGINEQFF. In DNA, the CDR3 is TGTGCCAGCAGCGTGACAGGGATCAATGAGCAGTTCTTC.

V and J are TRBV6-1 and TRBJ2-5, with 7 bases that match TRBD1. This CDR3 has 12 residues. With V trimmed by 8 bases and J by 5 bases, 5 bases remained unmatched. Germline V gene data show CDR1 as MNHNS and CDR2 as SASEGT. CDR3 coding DNA: TGTGCCAGCCGCGGACAGGCCGAGACCCAGTACTTC. As protein: CASRGQAETQYF.

The chain uses TRBV28 and TRBJ1-2; 7 positions match TRBD1. The V gene end was trimmed by 3 bases and the J gene end by 0 bases; junction bases not matched to a gene: 10. CDR3 size: 17 residues. The germline CDR1 and CDR2 sequences are MDHEN and SYDVKM. Here the CDR3 reads CASSFSRTGTANYGYTF. The DNA for the CDR3 is TGTGCCAGCAGTTTCAGCAGGACAGGCACAGCTAACTATGGCTACACCTTC.

The chain carries TRBV7-9 and TRBJ2-1; TRBD2 aligns across 15 bases. Unmatched junction bases numbered 15, after V lost 3 bases and J lost 9 bases. This CDR3 is 19 amino acids long. Per germline, CDR1 SEHNR and CDR2 FQNEAQ (reference sequence). The chain's CDR3 is CASSFPGTSGRTSNGEQFF. In nucleotides, the CDR3 is TGTGCCAGCAGCTTTCCCGGGACTAGCGGGAGGACGTCAAACGGTGAGCAGTTCTTC.

Comment on this clone: Different DNA sequences within this sample yield the same CDR3. V gene TRBV9 combines with J gene TRBJ2-7, with D possibly being TRBD1 (6 bases). From germline, CDR1 is SGDLS and CDR2 YYNGEE. The length of the CDR3 is 14 residues. The V end lost 0 bases, the J end lost 3 bases, and 10 bases lay between the germline ends. CDR3 protein: CASSVEGESYEQYF. CDR3 DNA sequence: TGTGCCAGCAGCGTAGAGGGGGAGAGCTACGAGCAGTACTTC.

This chain joins TRBV10-3 and TRBJ1-3; D is undetermined. The germline V and J ends were trimmed by 6 bases and 0 bases, with 6 bases remaining between them. This CDR3 has 13 amino acids. The germline CDR1 and CDR2 sequences are ENHRY and SYGVKD. CDR3 loop: CAIRATSGNTIYF. The CDR3 region has the DNA TGTGCCATCAGGGCAACCTCTGGAAACACCATATATTTT.

The J gene is TRBJ1-4, the V gene TRBV7-6; the D gene is possibly TRBD1 (6 bases). Germline CDR1 SGHVS, CDR2 FNYEAQ. The CDR3 runs 14 residues. V was trimmed by 1 base and J by 7 bases, leaving 10 bases between them. The chain's CDR3 is CASSLGGHLEKLFF. The CDR3 DNA reads TGTGCCAGCAGCTTAGGGGGACACCTTGAAAAACTGTTTTTT.

J is TRBJ2-1 and V is TRBV11-3, with 10 bases that match TRBD2. This CDR3 region has 15 residues. V trimming: 2 bases; J trimming: 9 bases; junction bases outside the gene matches: 7. Germline V gene sequence: CDR1 SGHNT, CDR2 YENEEA. The CDR3 spells CASSLRASGSGEQFF. Here the CDR3 DNA reads TGTGCCAGCAGCTTAAGGGCTAGCGGGAGTGGTGAGCAGTTCTTC.

This chain joins TRBV6-5 and TRBJ1-2; D is undetermined. The CDR3 is 13 amino acids. V dropped 6 bases and J dropped 1 base, with 9 bases sitting between them. Germline CDR1 MNHEY, CDR2 SVGAGI. In nucleotides, the CDR3 is TGTGCCAGCAGGCAACAGCTTAACTATGGCTACACCTTC. The encoded protein is CASRQQLNYGYTF.

The V gene is TRBV4-2, the J gene TRBJ1-1; possibly TRBD1 for D (5 bases). Germline-derived CDR1 and CDR2 are LGHNA and YNFKEQ. The CDR3 spans 16 residues. Trimming cost V 4 bases and J 1 base, with 16 bases left between them. In DNA form, the CDR3 reads TGTGCCAGCAGCCGGGAGTATGGGGGGGGGAACACTGAAGCTTTCTTT. This encodes CASSREYGGGNTEAFF.

The chain recombines TRBV14 with TRBJ2-7; perhaps TRBD2 as D (6 bases). Trimming removed 1 base from V and 2 bases from J, with 9 bases in between. This CDR3 has 14 residues. Germline assignment: CDR1 SGHDN and CDR2 FVKESK. The CDR3: CASSQVGGTYEQYF. Written as DNA, the CDR3 is TGTGCCAGCAGCCAAGTTGGGGGGACCTACGAGCAGTACTTC.

This rearrangement joins TRBV5-1 to TRBJ2-3; D may be TRBD2 (6 bases). V lost 0 bases and J 1 base, leaving 9 bases between the germline ends. CDR1 and CDR2 from the germline V gene are SGHRS and YFSETQ. CDR3 size: 15 residues. The CDR3 loop is CASSLEDYGTDTQYF. CDR3 bases: TGCGCCAGCAGCTTGGAGGACTACGGCACAGATACGCAGTATTTT.

V gene TRBV4-1 combines with J gene TRBJ2-2; 8 bases are a match to TRBD2. There are 15 residues in the CDR3. Per the germline V gene, CDR1 is MGHRA and CDR2 is YSYEKL. Germline trimming cut 1 base from V and 4 bases from J; bases unmatched to any gene: 2. The CDR3 region is CASSQGLASTGELFF. CDR3 bases: TGCGCCAGCAGCCAAGGACTAGCGAGCACCGGGGAGCTGTTTTTT.

V usage is TRBV7-2 and J usage is TRBJ1-5, with D perhaps TRBD1 (5 bases). The V end was cut by 1 base, the J end by 4 bases, with 11 bases between. The germline V gene has CDR1 SGHTA and CDR2 FQGNSA. The CDR3 has 15 residues. The CDR3 loop is CASSLVTVGNQPQHF. The DNA of the CDR3 is TGTGCCAGCAGCTTAGTGACAGTAGGGAATCAGCCCCAGCATTTT.

The chain recombines TRBV9 with TRBJ2-2; D unclear. Trimming cost V 2 bases and J 6 bases, with 14 bases left between them. This CDR3 spans 15 amino acids. Germline V CDR1 and CDR2: SGDLS, YYNGEE. CDR3 coding DNA: TGTGCCAGCAGCGTCGGTCTTCCTGTCCCCGGGGAGCTGTTTTTT. Protein: CASSVGLPVPGELFF. Using reference TRBV9 and TRBJ2-2 for the parts outside the CDR3, the full variable domain is DSGVTQTPKHLITATGQRVTLRCSPRSGDLSVYWYQQSLDQGLQFLIQYYNGEERAKGNILERFSAQQFPDLHSELNLSSLELGDSALYFCASSVGLPVPGELFFGEGSRLTVL.